Listed below are T cell receptor beta chains from one sample, sequenced in a study of CD8 T cells in ankylosing spondylitis. TCRdb re-analysed the 5' RACE reads in MiXCR, keeping a single row per CDR3 protein. The sample lists about 460,000 distinct CDR3 sequences; approximately 5% were seen once. Sample: blood, either unsorted or a sorted T cell fraction (not recorded which). The receptors stem from a male donor with ankylosing spondylitis. Both conserved end residues are part of each CDR3. D genes are given only for firm matches. The size entry is marked missing in some rows and otherwise reads once, few, many or a size class.

abundance	d_gene	v_gene	j_gene	CDR3nt	CDR3aa
few	TRBD2	TRBV5-1	TRBJ2-7	TGCGCCAGCAGCTTGGCTAGCGGAATGTCTTACGAGCAGTACTTC	CASSLASGMSYEQYF
many	-	TRBV6-2/TRBV6-3	TRBJ1-1	TGTGCCACCCGGACCGACAATAGGCTTTTGAAAGCTTTCTTT	CATRTDNRLLKAFF
many	-	TRBV20-1	TRBJ1-6	TGCAGTGCTAAGAAGATGCTCCCCCGGACCTCCTATAATTCACCCCTCCACTTT	CSAKKMLPRTSYNSPLHF
many	TRBD2	TRBV2	TRBJ2-3	TGTGCCGGGACTAGCGGGAGTACAGATACGCAGTATTTT	CAGTSGSTDTQYF
many	-	TRBV4-2	TRBJ2-2	TGTGCCAGCAGCCTATACCCGGGACAGAACACCGGGGAGCTGTTTTTT	CASSLYPGQNTGELFF
many	TRBD1	TRBV7-2	TRBJ2-4	TGTGCCAGCAGCCGGGACAGGGTGACCAAAAACATTCAGTACTTC	CASSRDRVTKNIQYF
many	-	TRBV9	TRBJ2-2	TGTGCCAGCAGGCCTCGGGGGTGGGACACCGGGGAGCTGTTTTTT	CASRPRGWDTGELFF
many	-	TRBV12-3/TRBV12-4	TRBJ2-7	TGTGCCAGCAGTTTAGGGTACGCGGGGGCTCACTACGAGCAGTACTTC	CASSLGYAGAHYEQYF
many	-	TRBV4-3	TRBJ2-7	TGCGCCAGCAGCCTGTGGGTCCACTCCTACGAGCAGTACTTC	CASSLWVHSYEQYF
many	TRBD2	TRBV24-1	TRBJ2-3	TGTGCCGCCGGTCCCGCAGCGGGGGACGATACGCAGTATTTT	CAAGPAAGDDTQYF
many	-	TRBV7-9	TRBJ1-6	TGTGCCAGCAGCTTCACCGGGACGAAAAATTCACCCCTCCACTTT	CASSFTGTKNSPLHF
-	-	TRBV30	TRBJ1-2	TGTGCCTCGTACACATGGGGTAATGGCTACACCTTC	CASYTWGNGYTF
many	-	TRBV10-3	TRBJ2-1	TGTGCCATCAGCACCGAGGCAACGGGAGCCTACAATGAGCAGTTCTTC	CAISTEATGAYNEQFF
few	-	TRBV20-1	TRBJ2-1	TGCAGTGCTAGATCGGGGGCGGACTCCTACAATGAGCAGTTCTTC	CSARSGADSYNEQFF
many	-	TRBV20-1	TRBJ2-7	TGCAGTGCTAGCGGGAAACGAGAAAACCCCTACGAGCAGTACTTC	CSASGKRENPYEQYF
-	TRBD2	TRBV6-2/TRBV6-3	TRBJ2-3	TGTGCCAGCAGACGTAGACTAGCGGGACCTACAGATACGCAGTATTTT	CASRRRLAGPTDTQYF
-	-	TRBV20-1	TRBJ1-2	TGCAGTGCTAGGCAGACAGGCCCCTATGGCTACACCTTC	CSARQTGPYGYTF
many	-	TRBV7-9	TRBJ2-2	TGTGCCAGCAGCTTACGCAGGGTGAACACCGGGGAGCTGTTTTTT	CASSLRRVNTGELFF
many	-	TRBV20-1	TRBJ1-5	TGCAGTGCTAGAGATCCAGGACTAGTCCATCAGCCCCAGCATTTT	CSARDPGLVHQPQHF
many	-	TRBV9	TRBJ1-1	TGTGCCAGCAGCGGAGACACCCTCCGAAGAGCTTTCTTT	CASSGDTLRRAFF
many	TRBD1	TRBV5-1	TRBJ2-2	TGCGCCAGCAGCTATGGGACAGCATTAGGGGAGCTGTTTTTT	CASSYGTALGELFF
many	-	TRBV7-9	TRBJ2-3	TGTGCCAGCAGCTTCCCCTCTTACACAGATACGCAGTATTTT	CASSFPSYTDTQYF
few	TRBD1	TRBV20-1	TRBJ1-6	TGCAGTGCTAGGGATTGGGACAGGGGGGGGAGCTCCTATAATTCACCCCTCCACTTT	CSARDWDRGGSSYNSPLHF
many	-	TRBV7-8	TRBJ1-1	TGTGCCAGCAGCTACGCAGGGCTGGGAGCTTTCTTT	CASSYAGLGAFF
few	TRBD1	TRBV2	TRBJ2-1	TGTGCCAGCAGTGGGAGAGGGGGCTCCCTCTTCTCCTACAATGAGCAGTTCTTC	CASSGRGGSLFSYNEQFF
many	-	TRBV5-1	TRBJ2-7	TGCGCCAGCAATCCTGGAGGGGGCTCCTACGAGCAGTACTTC	CASNPGGGSYEQYF
many	TRBD1	TRBV6-1	TRBJ2-5	TGTGCCAGCAGAAAGGGACAGGGAAGTTCTGAGACCCAGTACTTC	CASRKGQGSSETQYF
many	-	TRBV6-5	TRBJ2-7	TGTGCCAGCAGTTACCTTCGGGGCGAGCAGTACTTC	CASSYLRGEQYF
many	-	TRBV28	TRBJ1-1	TGTGCCAGCAGTTTTCGGGAGCGAAGGGGCACTGAAGCTTTCTTT	CASSFRERRGTEAFF
many	-	TRBV10-3	TRBJ2-3	TGTGCCATCAGTGGACCCGGACATAGCACAGATACGCAGTATTTT	CAISGPGHSTDTQYF
many	-	TRBV29-1	TRBJ2-5	TGCAGCGTTGAGCCCGGAGCAGCTCGAGAGACCCAGTACTTC	CSVEPGAARETQYF
-	TRBD1	TRBV5-1	TRBJ2-6	TGCGCCAGCAGGCAGACAGGGACTGGGGCCAACGTCCTGACTTTC	CASRQTGTGANVLTF
many	-	TRBV10-3	TRBJ1-6	TGTGCCATCAGCAAGGACCGCTCCTATAATTCACCCCTCCACTTT	CAISKDRSYNSPLHF
many	-	TRBV5-6	TRBJ2-2	TGTGCCAGCGGGGACAATCTGGGCACCGGGGAGCTGTTTTTT	CASGDNLGTGELFF
many	-	TRBV4-2	TRBJ2-1	TGTGCCAGCAGCCACCGCGGACTGGACAATGAGCAGTTCTTC	CASSHRGLDNEQFF
many	-	TRBV20-1	TRBJ2-2	TGCAGTGCCAATTCGGGACCCCCCGGGGAGCTGTTTTTT	CSANSGPPGELFF
many	-	TRBV12-3/TRBV12-4	TRBJ1-4	TGTGCCAGCAGTCTCGCGGAAGGGGAAAAACTGTTTTTT	CASSLAEGEKLFF
-	TRBD2	TRBV7-9	TRBJ2-3	TGTGCCAGCAGCCCCAGAGGCCTAGCGGACACAGATACGCAGTATTTT	CASSPRGLADTDTQYF
many	-	TRBV7-2	TRBJ2-1	TGTGCCAGCAGCTCCCGGTTGTACAATGAGCAGTTCTTC	CASSSRLYNEQFF
few	-	TRBV27	TRBJ2-2	TGTGCCAGCAGTTCAAATGCATTTGGCCTAGCCTACACCGGGGAGCTGTTTTTT	CASSSNAFGLAYTGELFF
many	-	TRBV6-1	TRBJ1-6	TGTGCCAGCGGAAGGGCCACACTTTCCTATAATTCACCCCTCCACTTT	CASGRATLSYNSPLHF
many	-	TRBV7-9	TRBJ2-7	TGTGCCAGCTTTGGGCGAGAGGCGCAGTACTTC	CASFGREAQYF
many	-	TRBV7-2	TRBJ1-5	TGTGCCAGCAGTTTCGACAGTAGCAATCAGCCCCAGCATTTT	CASSFDSSNQPQHF
many	TRBD1	TRBV20-1	TRBJ2-1	TGCAGTGCTAGAGTATACGGCGTAGGGACAGGGTCGTACAATGAGCAGTTCTTC	CSARVYGVGTGSYNEQFF
many	-	TRBV20-1	TRBJ1-2	TGCAGTGGCCTCCGGGAAGATCTATTCGGCTACACCTTC	CSGLREDLFGYTF
-	-	TRBV3-1	TRBJ2-2	TGTGCCAGCAGCCTTGGAGTTAACGGGGAGCTGTTTTTT	CASSLGVNGELFF
many	-	TRBV12-3/TRBV12-4	TRBJ2-7	TGTGCCAGCAGCCCGTCACCCACCTACGAGCAGTACTTC	CASSPSPTYEQYF
many	-	TRBV18	TRBJ1-1	TGTGCCAGCTCACCACCGGGGCAGGGGAGGGCTGAAGCTTTCTTT	CASSPPGQGRAEAFF
-	TRBD2	TRBV7-3	TRBJ2-1	TGTGCCAGCAGCTTAGCGGGCGGGGGGATGGATGAGCAGTTCTTC	CASSLAGGGMDEQFF
many	TRBD1	TRBV4-2	TRBJ1-1	TGTGCCAGCAGCACCCAGGGGGCCAGCACTGAAGCTTTCTTT	CASSTQGASTEAFF
many	-	TRBV29-1	TRBJ2-3	TGCAGCGTTGAACGCCAGTGGAGCACAGATACGCAGTATTTT	CSVERQWSTDTQYF
-	TRBD2	TRBV6-1	TRBJ2-3	TGTGCCAGCAGTGAAGGAATTAGCGGGGACACAGATACGCAGTATTTT	CASSEGISGDTDTQYF
few	-	TRBV4-3	TRBJ2-2	TGCGCCAGCAGCCACCAACCGACCTATGGGGCGGACACCGGGGAGCTGTTTTTT	CASSHQPTYGADTGELFF
many	-	TRBV5-1	TRBJ2-3	TGCGCCAGCAGCCCCGGGACGGTGAGCACAGATACGCAGTATTTT	CASSPGTVSTDTQYF
many	-	TRBV5-5	TRBJ1-4	TGTGCCAGCAGACCGACATGGTTTAATGAAAAACTGTTTTTT	CASRPTWFNEKLFF
many	-	TRBV9	TRBJ1-5	TGTGCCAGCAGCCCAGGGGTTGGGGTTAATCAGCCCCAGCATTTT	CASSPGVGVNQPQHF
-	-	TRBV28	TRBJ2-6	TGTGCCAGTTGGGGGGCTCATTCTGGGGCCAACGTCCTGACTTTC	CASWGAHSGANVLTF